This entry is about one T cell receptor beta chain. Its antigen is not identified. The data were taken from a study of vaccination and CD4 T cells after COVID-19. Across the whole study: Everyone enrolled got two doses of BNT162b2 or mRNA-1273 vaccine. The study drew post-COVID samples a median around 100 days after diagnosis (range 35 to 161). Following dose two, a median about 72 days (range 14 to 241) passed before post-vaccine samples were taken.

CDR1 DFQATT and CDR2 SNEGSKA come from the germline V gene (reference sequence). Between the trimmed V and J ends, which lost 0 bases and 11 bases, there was a span of 17 bases. The CDR3 has 15 residues. TCRdb recomputed calls from the PCR reads with MiXCR, one row per CDR3 protein. The sample comprises 15,000 to 20,000 distinct CDR3 sequences, approximately 60% of which are singletons, and 1.1% rests with the top ten. Study-level findings and limits: The study found that a median approximately 84% of reactive clones in convalescent patients appeared only post-vaccination.

The sample consisted of CD4+ T cells from blood, taken after SARS-CoV-2 vaccination. The receptor was isolated from a human donor who had recovered from COVID-19. V and J are TRBV20-1 and TRBJ1-6; the D gene is possibly TRBD1 (6 bases). The CDR3 loop is CSARDPQGPSAPLHF. CDR3 coding DNA: TGCAGTGCTAGAGATCCACAGGGCCCCTCTGCACCCCTCCACTTT.